This note documents a single T cell receptor (beta chain) sequence. The data were produced by immunoSEQ multiplex PCR, yet TCRdb's version contains in-frame clones alone and is incomplete. The repertoire holds 270,000 or so clones, about 86% seen once, with less than 3% in the top ten. The record originates from a study of blood T cell repertoires in COVID-19. The CDR3 is 14 amino acids. V was cut by 5 bases and J by 0 bases, with 11 bases left in between. The germline V gene has CDR1 MDHEN and CDR2 SYDVKM. The chain joins TRBV28 to TRBJ2-7; D might be TRBD1 (6 bases). Input material: peripheral blood. This clonotype was sampled from a woman aged 60-75 years with active or convalescent COVID-19. Here the CDR3 DNA reads TGTGCCAGCAGTCCGGGGACATTCTCCTACGAGCAGTACTTC. Residues: CASSPGTFSYEQYF.